This TCR beta chain was recorded in a study of T cell repertoires in ileal Crohn's disease. Points from the study as a whole: Endoscopy was done a median around seven months after surgery.

The time point denotes: neoterminal ileum biopsy at postoperative endoscopy, about 6 months after surgery. This clone has just one count. What it recognizes is unknown. The sample has other DNA sequences that encode this CDR3 too. The method was immunoSEQ multiplex PCR; TCRdb's version includes in-frame clones alone and lacks a portion of them. The table records 11,000 or so clones, around 75% of them present only once. The V and J ends lost 1 base and 2 bases respectively, with 6 bases between them. CDR1 is SEHNR, CDR2 FQNEAQ, per germline (reference sequence). The CDR3 is 14 residues long. Sample: ileal tissue. This sequence originates from an adult with Crohn's disease. V usage is TRBV7-9 and J usage is TRBJ1-5; TRBD1 might be the D (5 bases). Here the CDR3 reads CASSLGGRNQPQHF. CDR3 DNA: TGTGCCAGCAGCTTAGGGGGCCGCAATCAGCCCCAGCATTTT.